These 10 T cell receptor beta chains originate from one sample sequenced in a study of T-cell memory formation after mild COVID-19. TCRdb reprocessed the 5' RACE reads via MiXCR and lists one record per CDR3 protein. The profile covers about 430,000 distinct CDR3 sequences, with roughly 18% appearing a single time and approximately 21% taken by the ten largest. Source material: PBMCs or a T cell subset sorted from them (not recorded which). All receptors come from a man between 18 and 35 years old who had mild COVID-19 (a few samples of this study predate the infection). Cell type and time point are not known.

This clonotype appeared a few times. The chain couples TRBV4-2 to TRBJ1-1; 9 positions agree with TRBD1. From germline, CDR1 is LGHNA and CDR2 YNFKEQ. The junction had 5 bases not matched to a gene; V was cut back by 4 bases and J by 5 bases. The CDR3 has 14 amino acids. CDR3 in amino acids: CASSLDRGETEAFF. The CDR3, as DNA: TGTGCCAGCAGCCTGGACAGGGGAGAGACTGAAGCTTTCTTT.

This clonotype was found many times. The chain couples TRBV7-8 to TRBJ2-1; no reliable D call. The CDR3 is made up of 11 amino acids. Germline V gene sequence: CDR1 SGHVS, CDR2 FQNEAQ. Trimming took off 2 bases at V and 10 bases at J, with 6 bases between the two ends. CDR3 residues: CASSLLVEQFF. DNA for the CDR3: TGTGCCAGCAGCTTATTAGTGGAGCAGTTCTTC.

The table lists this clonotype with a few counts. The chain couples TRBV20-1 to TRBJ2-7, with TRBD2 matching 8 bases. Trimming took 6 bases from V and 0 from J; bases not matched to a gene: 7. Germline V CDR1 and CDR2: DFQATT, SNEGSKA (reference sequence). The CDR3 length is 14 residues. The DNA for the CDR3 is TGCAGTGCCGAGGGGCGGGGGGACTCCTACGAGCAGTACTTC. Amino acids: CSAEGRGDSYEQYF.

This clonotype was counted a few times. Here the CDR3 DNA reads TGTGCCAGCCCGCGCTCCTATAATTCACCCCTCCACTTT. Amino acid sequence: CASPRSYNSPLHF. This chain links TRBV2 with TRBJ1-6; no clear D gene. Germline CDR1 and CDR2: SNHLY and FYNNEI. Trimming removed 8 bases from V and 0 bases from J, with 5 bases in between. The CDR3 sequence is 13 residues long.

This clonotype occurred many times. The rearrangement joins TRBV7-2 to TRBJ2-5; D may correspond to TRBD1 or TRBD2 (7 bases each). The length of the CDR3 is 16 residues. Germline V gives CDR1 SGHTA, CDR2 FQGNSA. Trimming took 5 bases from V and 7 from J, leaving 23 bases between them. CDR3 nucleotide sequence: TGTGCCAGCAGCCCAGGGGGGGTATACACAACCGGGACCCAGTACTTC. It yields the protein CASSPGGVYTTGTQYF.

The V call is TRBV18, the J call TRBJ2-3; the D gene is possibly TRBD2 (6 bases). CDR1 and CDR2 from the germline V gene are KGHSH and LQKENI. Trimming took 6 bases from V and 0 from J, leaving 16 bases between them. The CDR3 length is 16 residues. The CDR3 DNA is TGTGCCAGCTCCCCGCGTGGAGGGGCTAGCACAGATACGCAGTATTTT. As protein: CASSPRGGASTDTQYF.

This clonotype was seen a handful of times. The V gene is TRBV20-1, the J gene TRBJ1-6, with a weak D call TRBD1 (5 bases). The CDR3 consists of 16 residues. With 6 bases removed from V and 4 bases from J, the gap between germline ends came to 19 bases. Germline lookup yields CDR1 DFQATT and CDR2 SNEGSKA (reference sequence). CDR3 coding DNA: TGCAGTGCCCCGCCGGGGGATAGAAGATATAATTCACCCCTCCACTTT. This gives the protein CSAPPGDRRYNSPLHF.

This clonotype was detected a few times. The chain links TRBV7-9 to TRBJ2-5; 7 nucleotides line up with TRBD1. V was pared by 6 bases and J by 1 base, with 5 bases of the junction left unmatched. The CDR3 extends over 14 amino acids. Germline V gives CDR1 SEHNR, CDR2 FQNEAQ (reference sequence). CDR3 coding DNA: TGTGCCAGCAGTTCCGGACAGGCCCAAGAGACCCAGTACTTC. Residues: CASSSGQAQETQYF. Full variable domain (missing parts from reference TRBV7-9 and TRBJ2-5): DTGVSQNPRHKITKRGQNVTFRCDPISEHNRLYWYRQTLGQGPEFLTYFQNEAQLEKSRLLSDRFSAERPKGSFSTLEIQRTEQGDSAMYLCASSSGQAQETQYFGPGTRLLVL.

This clonotype was seen only a few times. J is TRBJ2-2 and V is TRBV7-2, with TRBD2 as a possible D gene (5 bases). Germline-derived CDR1 and CDR2 are SGHTA and FQGNSA. V lost 2 bases, J lost 7 bases, and 17 bases lay in between. The CDR3 runs to 16 residues. Written as DNA, the CDR3 is TGTGCCAGCAGCTTAAGGCGGAGGCCGGGGATCGGGGAGCTGTTTTTT. It codes for CASSLRRRPGIGELFF.

The chain combines TRBV11-2 with TRBJ2-5, with D maybe TRBD2 (6 bases). The CDR3 totals 15 residues. Deletions cut 1 base from V and 0 bases from J, with 9 bases between. Germline CDR1 SGHAT, CDR2 FQNNGV. CDR3 amino acids: CASSLGGTDQETQYF. CDR3 coding DNA: TGTGCCAGCAGCTTAGGCGGGACGGACCAAGAGACCCAGTACTTC.